This T cell receptor beta chain originates from a study of blood T cell repertoires in COVID-19. Study as a whole: Both acute and convalescent COVID-19 samples were obtained from the United States, Italy and Spain.

As handled by the study authors: Estimation of nucleated cell counts was performed using reference gene primer amplification. Assay: immunoSEQ multiplex PCR; the TCRdb copy retains only in-frame clones and omits some. For V, J and clone size, that table is used; D and trimming come from the DNA. This table has under 200,000 clones, approximately 92% appearing once. Germline CDR1 SGHVS, CDR2 FNYEAQ. The CDR3 has 16 amino acids. The V and J ends lost 5 bases and 2 bases, in that order; junction bases with no gene match: 7. The clonotype was recovered from a man between 45 and 60 years old with acute or convalescent COVID-19. The specimen was peripheral blood. V gene TRBV7-6 combines with J gene TRBJ2-5; the match to TRBD2 covers 11 bases. CDR3 loop: CASSPGTSGDQETQYF. CDR3 DNA: TGTGCCAGCAGCCCCGGGACTAGCGGTGATCAAGAGACCCAGTACTTC.